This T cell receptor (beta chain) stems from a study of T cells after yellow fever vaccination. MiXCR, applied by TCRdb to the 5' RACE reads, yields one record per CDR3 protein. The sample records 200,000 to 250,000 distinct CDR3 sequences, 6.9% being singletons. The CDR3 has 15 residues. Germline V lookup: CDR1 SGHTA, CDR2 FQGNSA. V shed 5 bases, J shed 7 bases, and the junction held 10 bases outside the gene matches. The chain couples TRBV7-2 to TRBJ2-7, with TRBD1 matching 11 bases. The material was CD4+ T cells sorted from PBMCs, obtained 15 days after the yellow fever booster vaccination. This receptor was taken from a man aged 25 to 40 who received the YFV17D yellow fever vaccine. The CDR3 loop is CASSVPRTGGLEQYF. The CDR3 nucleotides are TGTGCCAGCAGCGTCCCCCGGACAGGGGGCCTTGAGCAGTACTTC.